The 28 T cell receptor beta chains given below trace back to one sample, sequenced in a study of OX40 agonist ivuxolimab in advanced cancers. Clones were sequenced by immunoSEQ multiplex PCR, and TCRdb holds only the in-frame ones, with some missing. The sample comprises tens of thousands of clones, over 75% of which are singletons, and more than 9.5% rests with the top ten. Sample: CD4+ or CD8+ T cells sorted from blood, taken in a trial of the OX40 agonist ivuxolimab. The receptors here all came from an adult with an advanced solid tumor such as melanoma, head and neck, liver or kidney cancer.

The rearrangement uses TRBV7-2 and TRBJ2-3; D possibly corresponds to TRBD2 (6 bases). CDR1 is SGHTA, CDR2 FQGNSA, per germline. The CDR3 contains 19 residues. The V and J ends lost 4 bases and 0 bases respectively, with 23 bases between them. CDR3 protein: CASSYAEGPGVVSTDTQYF. DNA of the CDR3: TGTGCCAGCAGCTACGCTGAGGGCCCGGGGGTAGTTAGCACAGATACGCAGTATTTT.

The rearrangement uses TRBV7-3 and TRBJ2-7; perhaps D is TRBD1 or TRBD2 (5 bases each). Trimming left V 2 bases short and J 0 bases short, with 11 bases between. The CDR3 spans 15 residues. From germline, CDR1 is SGHTA and CDR2 FQGTGA. The CDR3 coding sequence is TGTGCCAGCAGCTTATTGGTGGGGACCTCCTACGAGCAGTACTTC. Residues: CASSLLVGTSYEQYF.

The chain combines TRBV6-5 with TRBJ1-2, with 7 bases lining up with TRBD1. The CDR3 has 13 amino acids. Germline CDR1 MNHEY, CDR2 SVGAGI. After removal of 6 bases from V and 4 bases from J, the junction contained 5 bases not matched to a gene. This chain's CDR3 is CASSLTGTYGYTF. DNA for the CDR3: TGTGCCAGCAGCCTGACAGGGACCTATGGCTACACCTTC.

This sequence joins TRBV6-1 and TRBJ2-5, with TRBD1 matching over 8 bases. The CDR3 covers 17 residues. With V trimmed by 0 bases and J by 4 bases, 10 bases remained unmatched. CDR1 is MNHNS, CDR2 SASEGT, per germline. CDR3 residues: CASSEAPGQGIAETQYF. The CDR3 region has the DNA TGTGCCAGCAGTGAAGCGCCAGGACAGGGCATTGCAGAGACCCAGTACTTC.

The chain is built from TRBV7-2 and TRBJ2-3; 7 bases fit TRBD1. The CDR3 covers 15 residues. The V and J ends lost 3 bases and 0 bases, in that order; junction bases with no gene match: 3. Germline V gene data show CDR1 as SGHTA and CDR2 as FQGNSA. CDR3 sequence (DNA): TGTGCCAGCAGCTTGGGGACAGTTAGCACAGATACGCAGTATTTT. This gives the protein CASSLGTVSTDTQYF.

Concerning this clone: Germline and junction disagree at one end, which may indicate a read error. The V gene is TRBV5-6, the J gene TRBJ1-4; tentatively, D is TRBD1 (6 bases). This CDR3 region has 13 residues. CDR1 SGHDT and CDR2 YYEEEE come from the germline V gene. The CDR3 DNA reads as TGTGCCAGCAGCTCGCCGGGACACCAGAAAACTGTTTTT. Translated: CASSSPGHQKTVF.

This rearrangement joins TRBV4-1 to TRBJ1-3; D uncertain. CDR1 is MGHRA, CDR2 YSYEKL, per germline. This CDR3 has 15 residues. The V and J ends lost 4 bases and 2 bases respectively, with 12 bases between them. This CDR3 reads CASSLLRAAGNTIYF. DNA of the CDR3: TGCGCCAGCAGCCTCCTGAGGGCAGCTGGAAACACCATATATTTT.

This clone rates as medium-sized. The chain joins TRBV19 to TRBJ2-2; no clear D. The CDR3 has 12 residues. Per germline, CDR1 LNHDA and CDR2 SQIVND (reference sequence). V shed 7 bases and J shed 6 bases, with 9 bases lying between them. The chain's CDR3 is CASIEESGELFF. CDR3 sequence (DNA): TGTGCCAGTATAGAGGAGTCCGGGGAGCTGTTTTTT. Supplemented by reference TRBV19 and TRBJ2-2, the full variable domain reads DGGITQSPKYLFRKEGQNVTLSCEQNLNHDAMYWYRQDPGQGLRLIYYSQIVNDFQKGDIAEGYSVSREKKESFPLTVTSAQKNPTAFYLCASIEESGELFFGEGSRLTVL.

This clone is a singleton in its sample. The chain carries TRBV27 and TRBJ1-4; weak D call: TRBD1 (6 bases). V shed 3 bases and J shed 8 bases, with 16 bases lying between them. Germline loops: CDR1 MNHEY, CDR2 SMNVEV (reference sequence). This CDR3 has 15 amino acids. CDR3 protein: CASSFRGLVGEKLFF. The CDR3 nucleotides are TGTGCCAGCAGTTTTCGGGGGCTAGTAGGAGAAAAACTGTTTTTT. Drawing the rest from reference TRBV27 and TRBJ1-4, the complete variable domain is EAQVTQNPRYLITVTGKKLTVTCSQNMNHEYMSWYRQDPGLGLRQIYYSMNVEVTDKGDVPEGYKVSRKEKRNFPLILESPSPNQTSLYFCASSFRGLVGEKLFFGSGTQLSVL.

This clone has just a few counts. The chain combines TRBV2 with TRBJ2-5, with D possibly being TRBD2 (5 bases). This CDR3 contains 12 residues. Germline lookup yields CDR1 SNHLY and CDR2 FYNNEI. V shed 10 bases and J shed 4 bases, with 13 bases lying between them. The CDR3 sequence: CATSPGRETQYF. For the CDR3, the DNA is TGTGCCACCTCCCCGGGGAGAGAGACCCAGTACTTC. The whole variable domain, remainder taken from reference TRBV2 and TRBJ2-5, is EPEVTQTPSHQVTQMGQEVILRCVPISNHLYFYWYRQILGQKVEFLVSFYNNEISEKSEIFDDQFSVERPDGSNFTLKIRSTKLEDSAMYFCATSPGRETQYFGPGTRLLVL.

The chain uses TRBV7-2 and TRBJ2-2; no definite D call. V lost 4 bases and J lost 8, with 2 bases in between. The V gene's germline CDR1 is SGHTA and CDR2 FQGNSA. The CDR3 spans 10 residues. CDR3 region: CASSSGELFF. CDR3 DNA: TGTGCCAGCAGCTCAGGGGAGCTGTTTTTT.

The CDR3 spells CASSGAGRDEQYF. For the CDR3, the DNA is TGTGCCAGCAGCGGTGCGGGGAGGGACGAGCAGTACTTC. This sequence joins TRBV7-6 and TRBJ2-7; 7 positions match TRBD2. Germline CDR1 is SGHVS and CDR2 is FNYEAQ. The J segment lost 5 bases and the V segment lost 5 bases, leaving 6 bases of the junction unmatched. This CDR3 is 13 amino acids long.

This chain joins TRBV4-1 and TRBJ1-4; D gene uncertain. Trimming cost V 1 base and J 10 bases, with 13 bases left between them. Germline CDR1 reads MGHRA; CDR2 reads YSYEKL. The CDR3 sequence is 14 residues long. This chain's CDR3 is CASSQALGVPKLFF. Written as DNA, the CDR3 is TGCGCCAGCAGCCAAGCACTTGGGGTGCCAAAACTGTTTTTT.

The DNA of the CDR3 is TGTGCCAGCAGTTTGTCACGGGTGAACACAGATACGCAGTATTTT. Translating gives CASSLSRVNTDTQYF. J is TRBJ2-3 and V is TRBV28, with D unresolved. Deletions cut 3 bases from V and 2 bases from J, with 12 bases between. The CDR3 totals 15 residues. Germline-derived CDR1 and CDR2 are MDHEN and SYDVKM.

A few counts support this clone. The rearrangement links TRBV27 to TRBJ2-7, with a possible D match to TRBD2 (6 bases). V was pared by 6 bases and J by 1 base, with 13 bases between. Germline lookup yields CDR1 MNHEY and CDR2 SMNVEV (reference sequence). The CDR3 extends over 14 amino acids. The CDR3 is CASRPSGLSYEQYF. DNA for the CDR3: TGTGCCAGCAGACCGAGCGGGCTTTCCTACGAGCAGTACTTC.

The chain carries TRBV5-1 and TRBJ2-5; TRBD1 matches at 11 bases. The ends lost 4 bases at V and 3 bases at J; junction bases unmatched: 2. Germline V gives CDR1 SGHRS, CDR2 YFSETQ. The CDR3 has 14 amino acids. The CDR3 spells CASSRGQGEETQYF. For the CDR3, the DNA is TGCGCCAGCAGCAGGGGACAGGGGGAAGAGACCCAGTACTTC.

The rearrangement uses TRBV19 and TRBJ1-5, with 7 bases lining up with TRBD1. The CDR3 runs to 15 residues. Losses at the gene ends were 5 bases for V and 3 bases for J; bases not matched to a gene: 7. Germline V lookup: CDR1 LNHDA, CDR2 SQIVND (reference sequence). CDR3 DNA: TGTGCCAGTAGTCTGGCAGGGGGGAACAATCAGCCCCAGCATTTT. It specifies CASSLAGGNNQPQHF.

The rearrangement uses TRBV19 and TRBJ2-1; D possibly corresponds to TRBD2 (6 bases). The CDR3 extends over 19 amino acids. Trimming shortened V by 3 bases and J by 6 bases, and 27 bases separated the two germline ends. In germline, CDR1 is LNHDA, CDR2 SQIVND (reference sequence). The CDR3 DNA reads TGTGCCAGTAGTATCTCCTCCCTTTTCGGGGGACTCCCAAGCAATGAGCAGTTCTTC. Translation: CASSISSLFGGLPSNEQFF.

The J gene is TRBJ2-3, the V gene TRBV27; D might be TRBD1 (6 bases). Trimming pared 6 bases from V and 4 bases from J, leaving 17 bases between. Germline assignment: CDR1 MNHEY and CDR2 SMNVEV (reference sequence). The CDR3 contains 15 residues. CDR3 sequence: CASSPWTVDADTQYF. CDR3 coding DNA: TGTGCCAGCAGCCCCTGGACAGTCGATGCAGATACGCAGTATTTT.

This chain connects TRBV28 to TRBJ2-7; TRBD1 aligns across 9 bases. V shed 4 bases, J shed 5 bases, and the junction held 12 bases outside the gene matches. CDR3 length: 16 residues. Germline CDR1 and CDR2: MDHEN and SYDVKM. In nucleotides, the CDR3 is TGTGCCAGCAGTTGGACCGGGACAGGGCCGTTAAACGAGCAGTACGTC. This codes for CASSWTGTGPLNEQYV.

The gene calls are TRBV7-6 and TRBJ2-3, with 11 bases fitting TRBD1. The CDR3 extends over 16 amino acids. The germline V gene has CDR1 SGHVS and CDR2 FNYEAQ. V was pared by 5 bases and J by 4 bases, with 8 bases of the junction left unmatched. The CDR3 protein is CASSERGTGGSDTQYF. The CDR3 DNA is TGTGCCAGCAGCGAAAGGGGGACAGGGGGGTCAGATACGCAGTATTTT. Supplemented by reference TRBV7-6 and TRBJ2-3, the full variable domain reads GAGVSQSPRYKVTKRGQDVALRCDPISGHVSLYWYRQALGQGPEFLTYFNYEAQQDKSGLPNDRFSAERPEGSISTLTIQRTEQRDSAMYRCASSERGTGGSDTQYFGPGTRLTVL.

The rearrangement joins TRBV21-1 to TRBJ2-7. TRBV21-1 is termed a pseudogene. The CDR3 extends over 17 amino acids. In nucleotides, the CDR3 is TGTGCCAGCAGCAAAGGCCCTGTGCTCAGAGGGGCCTACGAGCAGTACTTC. Protein: CASSKGPVLRGAYEQYF.

The rearrangement links TRBV19 to TRBJ2-1, with unresolved D. The CDR3 consists of 15 residues. CDR1 and CDR2 from the germline V gene are LNHDA and SQIVND (reference sequence). V lost 3 bases and J lost 0, with 9 bases in between. CDR3 protein: CASSMGQSSYNEQFF. CDR3 nucleotide sequence: TGTGCCAGTAGTATGGGCCAGAGCTCCTACAATGAGCAGTTCTTC.

The chain recombines TRBV27 with TRBJ2-3, with D unresolved. CDR1 and CDR2 from the germline V gene are MNHEY and SMNVEV (reference sequence). Trimming cost V 1 base and J 4 bases, with 6 bases left between them. The CDR3 is made up of 13 amino acids. For the CDR3, the DNA is TGTGCCAGCAGTTTATGGGTGGCAGATACGCAGTATTTT. Residues: CASSLWVADTQYF.

The CDR3 coding sequence is TGTGCCAGCAGTGAATTAAGCGGGGGGGCCGCAGATACGCAGTATTTT. Translating gives CASSELSGGAADTQYF. This chain connects TRBV25-1 to TRBJ2-3, with 10 bases aligning to TRBD2. The germline gives CDR1 MGHDK, CDR2 SYGVNS. This CDR3 region has 16 residues. V lost 1 base and J lost 4; bases outside the gene matches: 5.

The chain is built from TRBV6-5 and TRBJ2-5; D unclear. Trimming took 5 bases from V and 2 from J, leaving 9 bases between them. The length of the CDR3 is 13 residues. Germline CDR1 and CDR2: MNHEY and SVGAGI. Here the CDR3 reads CASSPGRQETQYF. Written as DNA, the CDR3 is TGTGCCAGCAGTCCGGGCCGACAAGAGACCCAGTACTTC.

In this sample, this clone turned up once. The chain carries TRBV6-5 and TRBJ2-5; weak D call: TRBD2 (6 bases). The V end was cut by 5 bases, the J end by 4 bases, with 8 bases between. The germline CDR1 and CDR2 sequences are MNHEY and SVGAGI. The length of the CDR3 is 12 residues. The CDR3 protein is CASSMGGETQYF. CDR3 DNA sequence: TGTGCCAGCAGTATGGGGGGAGAGACCCAGTACTTC.

The rearrangement uses TRBV4-1 and TRBJ2-1; D possibly corresponds to TRBD1 (5 bases). Germline CDR1 and CDR2: MGHRA and YSYEKL. The CDR3 consists of 17 residues. V lost 0 bases and J 4 bases, leaving 16 bases between the germline ends. The CDR3, as DNA: TGCGCCAGCAGCCAAGATCGGACGCAAGCAGGGTACAATGAGCAGTTCTTC. It yields the protein CASSQDRTQAGYNEQFF.